The present T cell receptor beta chain was sequenced within a study of blood T cell repertoires in COVID-19. At the level of the study: Both acute and convalescent COVID-19 samples were obtained from the United States, Italy and Spain. Nucleic acid was either cDNA or gDNA, and it came from T cells, B-cell-depleted T cells, or PBMCs.

As processed by the authors: Scientists estimated how many nucleated cells there were by amplifying reference gene primers. Sequencing used immunoSEQ multiplex PCR; TCRdb keeps in-frame clones, though not all of them. Clonal size and the V and J genes are those of that table, whereas D and trimming came from the DNA. The table records about 33,000 clones, 70% to 90% of them present only once. This CDR3 region has 17 residues. V was pared by 0 bases and J by 3 bases, with 18 bases between. Germline CDR1 and CDR2: SGDLS and YYNGEE. V is TRBV9 and J is TRBJ1-1; D gene uncertain. This receptor was obtained from a woman of 80 years or more with active or convalescent COVID-19. Sequenced material: peripheral blood. Here the CDR3 reads CASSVGSAEILDTEAFF. The DNA of the CDR3 is TGTGCCAGCAGCGTAGGATCCGCGGAAATCCTGGACACTGAAGCTTTCTTT. The full variable domain, in which reference TRBV9 and TRBJ1-1 provide the parts outside the CDR3, is DSGVTQTPKHLITATGQRVTLRCSPRSGDLSVYWYQQSLDQGLQFLIQYYNGEERAKGNILERFSAQQFPDLHSELNLSSLELGDSALYFCASSVGSAEILDTEAFFGQGTRLTVV.